This TCR beta chain is drawn from a study of Ad26.COV2.S vaccination and SARS-CoV-2 variants. Study-wide context: Recipients of Ad26.COV2.S got it intramuscularly, once or twice 56 days apart. Overall study findings and caveats: Estimates derived from TCR breadth and depth analyses may have underestimated total T cell responses. Non-spike TCR breadth did not differ much between vaccine and placebo recipients.

Clones were read by immunoSEQ multiplex PCR, and TCRdb kept only the in-frame ones, dropping some. The repertoire holds roughly 500,000 clones, with around nine tenths as singletons. Points on this clone: The antigen is unknown.

The CDR3 runs to 14 residues. Germline V gene data show CDR1 as SGHNT and CDR2 as YYREEE (reference sequence). V was trimmed by 0 bases and J by 2 bases, leaving 9 bases between them. Treatment denoted: approximately 18 received Ad26.COV2.S at low or high dose, single or two shots; 5 received placebo; per-sample allocation not given. The investigators took samples on day 63 after the first vaccine or placebo injection. Recruitment in Boston yielded a donor of adult age, 18-55 years. This TCR derives from a person aged 18-65 years who received the Ad26.COV2.S COVID-19 vaccine or a placebo. The specimen comprised peripheral blood, sampled in a trial of Ad26.COV2.S vaccine versus placebo. This chain joins TRBV5-4 and TRBJ2-7; D possibly matches TRBD1 or TRBD2 (5 bases each). CDR3 in DNA: TGTGCCAGCAGCTTGGGGGGGAGTGCCTACGAGCAGTACTTC. Protein product: CASSLGGSAYEQYF.